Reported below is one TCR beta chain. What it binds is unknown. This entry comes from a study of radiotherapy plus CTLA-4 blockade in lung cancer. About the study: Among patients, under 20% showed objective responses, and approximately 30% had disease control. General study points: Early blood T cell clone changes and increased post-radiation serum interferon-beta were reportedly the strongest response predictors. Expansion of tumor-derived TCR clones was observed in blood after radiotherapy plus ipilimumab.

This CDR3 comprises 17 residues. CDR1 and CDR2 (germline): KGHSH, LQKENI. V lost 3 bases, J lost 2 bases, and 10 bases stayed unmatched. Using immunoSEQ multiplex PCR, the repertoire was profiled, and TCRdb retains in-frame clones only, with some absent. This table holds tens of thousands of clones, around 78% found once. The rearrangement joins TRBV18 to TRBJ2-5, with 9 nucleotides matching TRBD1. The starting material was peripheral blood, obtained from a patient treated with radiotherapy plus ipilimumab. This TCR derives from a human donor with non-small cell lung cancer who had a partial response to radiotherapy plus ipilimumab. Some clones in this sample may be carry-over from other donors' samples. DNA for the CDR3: TGTGCCAGCTCACCCGGGGGGACAGGGTCAGCTCAAGAGACCCAGTACTTC. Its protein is CASSPGGTGSAQETQYF.